Shown below are 24 T cell receptor beta chains from a single sample sequenced in a study of PD-L1 blockade in urothelial cancer. Regarding time point: pretreatment peripheral blood. The data were produced by immunoSEQ multiplex PCR, yet TCRdb's version contains in-frame clones alone and is incomplete. The profile shows about 87,000 clones, less than 90% of them singletons. The material sequenced was PBMCs, taken around atezolizumab (anti-PD-L1) treatment. These receptors were taken from a man in his sixties with urothelial cancer.

The gene calls are TRBV18 and TRBJ2-3, with TRBD2 matching over 7 bases. This CDR3 contains 12 residues. Germline CDR1 reads KGHSH; CDR2 reads LQKENI. Trimming removed 3 bases from V and 10 bases from J; junction bases left unmatched: 4. CDR3 protein: CASSPGTNPQYF. CDR3 DNA sequence: TGTGCCAGCTCACCCGGGACTAATCCGCAGTATTTT.

The chain recombines TRBV4-1 with TRBJ1-5; no firm D call. The CDR3 extends over 16 amino acids. Germline assignment: CDR1 MGHRA and CDR2 YSYEKL. Trimming removed 4 bases at V and 4 bases at J, with 17 bases between. The CDR3 bases are TGCGCCAGCAGCCTTGCCCTTGTCCCGGGGAATCAGCCCCAGCATTTT. Translating gives CASSLALVPGNQPQHF.

The V gene is TRBV6-6, the J gene TRBJ2-7; 8 bases are shared with TRBD1. The CDR3 covers 14 residues. V gave up 8 bases and J gave up 1 base; unmatched junction bases: 7. Germline values: CDR1 MNHNY, CDR2 SVGAGI (reference sequence). Here the CDR3 reads CASQQGDRSYEQYF. The CDR3 DNA reads as TGTGCCAGCCAACAAGGGGACAGGTCCTACGAGCAGTACTTC.

The chain recombines TRBV28 with TRBJ1-3; TRBD1 matches 8 bases. The CDR3 spans 15 residues. The V segment lost 3 bases and the J segment 3 bases; nucleotides outside the gene matches: 4. CDR1 is MDHEN, CDR2 SYDVKM, per germline. CDR3 loop: CASSLAGGSGNTIYF. The CDR3 nucleotides are TGTGCCAGCAGTTTGGCAGGGGGCAGTGGAAACACCATATATTTT.

This chain connects TRBV6-5 to TRBJ2-1; D may be TRBD1 (6 bases). The ends were cut back, 5 bases at V and 9 bases at J, with 11 bases in the middle. Per the germline V gene, CDR1 is MNHEY and CDR2 is SVGAGI. The CDR3 loop spans 12 amino acids. CDR3 amino acids: CASSSGQREQFF. Here the CDR3 DNA reads TGTGCCAGCAGTAGCGGACAGCGTGAGCAGTTCTTC.

This chain joins TRBV5-1 and TRBJ2-1; 12 bases fit TRBD2. CDR3 size: 17 residues. The V and J ends lost 0 bases and 6 bases, in that order; junction bases with no gene match: 7. Germline V gene sequence: CDR1 SGHRS, CDR2 YFSETQ. CDR3 sequence reads: CASSLVRATSGGNEQFF. For the CDR3, the DNA is TGCGCCAGCAGCTTGGTGCGGGCGACTAGCGGGGGCAATGAGCAGTTCTTC. Using reference TRBV5-1 and TRBJ2-1 for the parts outside the CDR3, the full variable domain is KAGVTQTPRYLIKTRGQQVTLSCSPISGHRSVSWYQQTPGQGLQFLFEYFSETQRNKGNFPGRFSGRQFSNSRSEMNVSTLELGDSALYLCASSLVRATSGGNEQFFGPGTRLTVL.

This chain links TRBV7-9 with TRBJ2-5, with TRBD2 matching 14 bases. The CDR3 consists of 18 residues. Trimming took 6 bases from V and 6 from J; bases not matched to a gene: 15. The germline CDR1 and CDR2 sequences are SEHNR and FQNEAQ (reference sequence). The CDR3 DNA reads as TGTGCCAGCAGTATGACTAGCGGGGGGGCTTTCGGAATGAAGACCCAGTACTTC. It specifies CASSMTSGGAFGMKTQYF.

The chain couples TRBV19 to TRBJ2-7, with a possible D match to TRBD1 (6 bases). Per the germline V gene, CDR1 is LNHDA and CDR2 is SQIVND (reference sequence). V was clipped by 3 bases and J by 4 bases, with 16 bases between them. This CDR3 has 15 amino acids. DNA for the CDR3: TGTGCCAGTAGTATGTTTGCAGGGGAAAGGTACGAGCAGTACTTC. This codes for CASSMFAGERYEQYF.

The rearrangement joins TRBV7-9 to TRBJ1-2; no clear D gene. The germline V gene encodes CDR1 SEHNR and CDR2 FQNEAQ (reference sequence). The CDR3 consists of 15 residues. V was shortened by 5 bases and J by 4 bases, with 17 bases between the two germline ends. Here the CDR3 DNA reads TGTGCCAGCAGCCCCGACTTTCTTAGCCCCTATGGCTACACCTTC. Protein sequence: CASSPDFLSPYGYTF.

The chain links TRBV10-3 to TRBJ1-1; 9 bases fit TRBD1. J gave up 1 base and V 6 bases, and 3 bases lay outside the gene matches. The germline V gene encodes CDR1 ENHRY and CDR2 SYGVKD. The CDR3 consists of 14 residues. The CDR3 loop is CAISLGQGNTEAFF. In DNA, the CDR3 is TGTGCCATCAGCCTGGGACAGGGGAACACTGAAGCTTTCTTT.

The rearrangement uses TRBV14 and TRBJ2-1; 7 positions match TRBD2. The CDR3 consists of 12 residues. V was clipped by 4 bases and J by 14 bases; unmatched bases: 8. Germline V gene sequence: CDR1 SGHDN, CDR2 FVKESK. The DNA of the CDR3 is TGTGCCAGCAGCCCGAAAAGGACTAGGAAGTTCTTC. It specifies CASSPKRTRKFF.

The chain uses TRBV27 and TRBJ2-1; TRBD2 is a possible D gene (6 bases). The germline V and J ends were trimmed by 2 bases and 0 bases, with 17 bases remaining between them. Germline CDR1 reads MNHEY; CDR2 reads SMNVEV (reference sequence). The CDR3 has 18 amino acids. The CDR3 sequence: CASSLRGEHGSSYNEQFF. The CDR3 DNA reads TGTGCCAGCAGTTTAAGGGGCGAACACGGGAGCTCCTACAATGAGCAGTTCTTC.

The chain employs TRBV6-5 and TRBJ2-4; perhaps TRBD1 as D (5 bases). Germline values: CDR1 MNHEY, CDR2 SVGAGI. With 2 bases removed from V and 1 base from J, the gap between germline ends came to 12 bases. The CDR3 runs to 16 residues. CDR3 in DNA: TGTGCCAGCAGTTACCAACAAAGGGGTGCCAAAAACATTCAGTACTTC. It codes for CASSYQQRGAKNIQYF.

The V and J genes are TRBV5-1 and TRBJ1-2; D perhaps matches TRBD1 (6 bases). CDR1 is SGHRS, CDR2 YFSETQ, per germline. This CDR3 contains 14 residues. Trimming removed 3 bases at V and 5 bases at J, with 14 bases between. The DNA of the CDR3 is TGCGCCAGCAGCTCCGACACAGGGATTTATGGCTACACCTTC. It codes for CASSSDTGIYGYTF.

The chain uses TRBV6-8 and TRBJ1-2; weak D call: TRBD1 (6 bases). The V end lost 7 bases, the J end lost 0 bases, and 18 bases lay between the germline ends. Germline CDR1 is MNHGY and CDR2 is SAAAGT. This CDR3 contains 16 residues. The CDR3 bases are TGTGCCAGCATCCTGGGGGCTCGGGTAGCTAACTATGGCTACACCTTC. This gives the protein CASILGARVANYGYTF.

The chain carries TRBV5-1 and TRBJ2-3, with 9 bases that match TRBD1. J was trimmed by 8 bases and V by 2 bases; bases with no gene match: 12. This CDR3 spans 16 amino acids. CDR1 is SGHRS and CDR2 is YFSETQ in the germline V gene. CDR3 in DNA: TGCGCCAGCAGCTTACCGGGACAGGGAAAGGGAACTACGCAGTATTTT. Protein product: CASSLPGQGKGTTQYF.

The chain carries TRBV7-2 and TRBJ1-4, with D possibly TRBD1 on 6 matching bases. The CDR3 spans 17 residues. Germline V gene data show CDR1 as SGHTA and CDR2 as FQGNSA. Trimming took off 5 bases at V and 0 bases at J, with 16 bases between the two ends. The CDR3: CASSLGGRAATNEKLFF. In DNA form, the CDR3 reads TGTGCCAGCAGCCTTGGGGGCAGGGCGGCAACTAATGAAAAACTGTTTTTT. The whole variable domain, remainder taken from reference TRBV7-2 and TRBJ1-4, is GAGVSQSPSNKVTEKGKDVELRCDPISGHTALYWYRQSLGQGLEFLIYFQGNSAPDKSGLPSDRFSAERTGGSVSTLTIQRTQQEDSAVYLCASSLGGRAATNEKLFFGSGTQLSVL.

V is TRBV19 and J is TRBJ1-5; D not resolved. This CDR3 is built from 17 residues. CDR1 is LNHDA, CDR2 SQIVND, per germline (reference sequence). V lost 1 base and J 1 base, leaving 14 bases between the germline ends. The CDR3 reads CASSIGAVSLSNQPQHF. The CDR3 nucleotides read TGTGCCAGTAGTATAGGGGCAGTTTCTCTCAGCAATCAGCCCCAGCATTTT.

The chain links TRBV19 to TRBJ2-3; D might be TRBD2 (5 bases). Trimming shortened V by 4 bases and J by 6 bases, and 17 bases separated the two germline ends. The CDR3 sequence is 15 residues long. The germline CDR1 and CDR2 sequences are LNHDA and SQIVND (reference sequence). The CDR3 DNA follows: TGTGCCAGTAGTACCGGGATGGGGTCCTCGGATACGCAGTATTTT. This gives the protein CASSTGMGSSDTQYF.

This chain joins TRBV5-1 and TRBJ2-1, with TRBD1 matching over 7 bases. V trimming: 4 bases; J trimming: 1 base; junction bases outside the gene matches: 5. There are 15 residues in the CDR3. Germline values: CDR1 SGHRS, CDR2 YFSETQ. CDR3 DNA sequence: TGCGCCAGCAGCGAAGGGGGCGCTTCCTACAATGAGCAGTTCTTC. Amino acids: CASSEGGASYNEQFF.

The chain is built from TRBV5-6 and TRBJ1-4, with a tentative D call TRBD1 (6 bases). V was pared by 4 bases and J by 8 bases, with 12 bases between. Per the germline V gene, CDR1 is SGHDT and CDR2 is YYEEEE. The CDR3 has 13 amino acids. CDR3 nucleotides: TGTGCCAGCAGCCTTAAGGGGGGGGAAAAACTGTTTTTT. Translation gives CASSLKGGEKLFF.

The chain uses TRBV7-9 and TRBJ2-3, with D unclear. This CDR3 is built from 13 residues. Germline CDR1 and CDR2: SEHNR and FQNEAQ (reference sequence). The V end was cut by 5 bases, the J end by 4 bases, with 10 bases between. Here the CDR3 reads CASSRRVPDTQYF. CDR3 sequence (DNA): TGTGCCAGCAGCCGCCGGGTCCCAGATACGCAGTATTTT.

The V call is TRBV19, the J call TRBJ2-7; tentative D call: TRBD1 (6 bases). CDR3 length equals 17 residues. The germline V and J ends were trimmed by 4 bases and 2 bases, with 21 bases remaining between them. CDR1 LNHDA and CDR2 SQIVND come from the germline V gene (reference sequence). The CDR3 spells CASSKDSPSGVTYEQYF. CDR3 coding DNA: TGTGCCAGTAGTAAGGACAGTCCGTCGGGTGTTACCTACGAGCAGTACTTC.

The chain links TRBV19 to TRBJ2-5; a weak D match, TRBD1 (6 bases). The V end was cut by 3 bases, the J end by 2 bases, with 7 bases between. This CDR3 has 13 residues. CDR1 LNHDA and CDR2 SQIVND come from the germline V gene (reference sequence). The CDR3 nucleotides read TGTGCCAGTAGTATGGGACATCAAGAGACCCAGTACTTC. Its translation is CASSMGHQETQYF.